Given below is one T cell receptor beta chain in context. Its antigen is still unknown. The length of the CDR3 is 18 residues. The ends were cut back, 2 bases at V and 4 bases at J, with 24 bases in the middle. In germline, CDR1 is SGHKS, CDR2 YYEKEE (reference sequence). This specimen belongs to a study of cytomegalovirus exposure and HLA in healthy donors. General observations from the study: A later analysis linked a missense DCLRE1C variant to TCR beta V- and J-gene trimming. Among the CMV-associated chains, a few were confirmed in vitro as specific for CMV antigens. An Asian-associated ancestry cluster reportedly showed fewer N-insertions than the approximately 630-donor mean in a later analysis. A later analysis associated some 16,000 TCR beta sequences with HLA alleles at a 0.05 false discovery rate.

PCR used 60 Vbeta primers and 13 Jbeta primers. The repertoire was sequenced with immunoSEQ multiplex PCR; TCRdb's copy has only in-frame clones and lacks some. The sample carries about 98,000 clones, approximately 78% recorded once. This clonotype was sampled from a man aged 40-49 years in good health and CMV-seronegative. The V gene is TRBV5-5, the J gene TRBJ2-5; a possible D gene is TRBD1 (6 bases). The specimen sequenced was PBMCs. This CDR3 is CASSFNKANRVGRETQYF. The CDR3 bases are TGTGCCAGCAGCTTCAACAAGGCCAACAGGGTTGGTCGAGAGACCCAGTACTTC.